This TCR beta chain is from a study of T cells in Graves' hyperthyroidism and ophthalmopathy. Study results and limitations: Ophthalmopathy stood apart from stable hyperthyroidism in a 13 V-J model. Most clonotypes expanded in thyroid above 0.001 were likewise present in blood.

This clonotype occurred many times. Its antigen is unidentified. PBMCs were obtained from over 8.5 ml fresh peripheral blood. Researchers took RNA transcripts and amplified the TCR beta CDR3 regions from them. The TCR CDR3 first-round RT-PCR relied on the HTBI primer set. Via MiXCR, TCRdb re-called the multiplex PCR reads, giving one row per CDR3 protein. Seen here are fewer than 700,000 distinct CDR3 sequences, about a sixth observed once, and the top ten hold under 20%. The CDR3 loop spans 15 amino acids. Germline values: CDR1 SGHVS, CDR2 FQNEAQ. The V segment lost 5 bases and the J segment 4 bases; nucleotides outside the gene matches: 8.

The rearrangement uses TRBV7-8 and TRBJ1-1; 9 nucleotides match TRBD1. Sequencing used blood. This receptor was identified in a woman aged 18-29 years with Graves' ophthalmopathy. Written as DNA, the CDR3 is TGTGCCAGCAGCCCTGATACAGGGGGCGGCACTGAAGCTTTCTTT. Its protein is CASSPDTGGGTEAFF.